This T cell receptor beta chain was sequenced in a study of blood T cell repertoires in COVID-19. Study-wide context: Samples representing acute and convalescent COVID-19 were sourced from the United States, Italy and Spain. T cells, B-cell-depleted T cells, or PBMCs supplied cDNA or gDNA.

Per the original methods: The authors estimated nucleated cell counts from reference gene primer amplification. Only in-frame clones appear in the TCRdb table, and some are missing; sequencing was by immunoSEQ multiplex PCR. The DNA was the basis for D and trimming; V, J and clone size are from that table. The sample holds about 160,000 clones; roughly 88% are singletons and the top ten take 9.1%. Germline V gene sequence: CDR1 SGHTA, CDR2 FQGNSA. The V segment lost 0 bases and the J segment 5 bases; nucleotides outside the gene matches: 3. The CDR3 extends over 15 amino acids. This chain joins TRBV7-2 and TRBJ2-1, with TRBD2 identical over 8 bases. The receptor's source is a woman over 75 with active or convalescent COVID-19. Source material: peripheral blood. The chain's CDR3 is CASSLARRGDNEQFF. Written as DNA, the CDR3 is TGTGCCAGCAGCTTAGCCCGGCGGGGGGACAATGAGCAGTTCTTC.